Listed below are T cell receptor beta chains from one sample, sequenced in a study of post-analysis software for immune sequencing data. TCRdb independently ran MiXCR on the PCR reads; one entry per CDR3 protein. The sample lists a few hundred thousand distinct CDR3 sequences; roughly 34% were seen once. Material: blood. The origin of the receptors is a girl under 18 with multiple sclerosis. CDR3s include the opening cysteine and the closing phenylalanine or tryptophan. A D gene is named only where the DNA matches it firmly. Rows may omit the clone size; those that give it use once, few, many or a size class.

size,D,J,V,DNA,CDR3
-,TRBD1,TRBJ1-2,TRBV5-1,TGCGCCAGCAGCTTTATGGGACAGGAAGGGAGGAACTATGGCTACACCTTC,CASSFMGQEGRNYGYTF
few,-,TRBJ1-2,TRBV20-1,TGCAGTGCTAGAGATGCGGGGGAGGGGGGCTACACCTTC,CSARDAGEGGYTF
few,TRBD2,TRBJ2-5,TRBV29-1,TGCAGCGCTTCTAGCGGGAACCAAGAGACCCAGTACTTC,CSASSGNQETQYF
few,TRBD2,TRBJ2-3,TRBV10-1,TGCGCCAGCGGTACACTAGCGGGGGGGAGAGATACGCAGTATTTT,CASGTLAGGRDTQYF
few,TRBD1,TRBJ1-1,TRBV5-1,TGCGCCAGCAACTCCCCGGGACAGGGAGGAGCTTTCTTT,CASNSPGQGGAFF
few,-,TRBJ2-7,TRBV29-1,TGCAGCGTTGGAGGGACACAATCCTACGAGCAGTACTTC,CSVGGTQSYEQYF
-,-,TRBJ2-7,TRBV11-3,TGTGCCAGCAGCTTAGCTGACGGATCCTACGAGCAGTACTTC,CASSLADGSYEQYF
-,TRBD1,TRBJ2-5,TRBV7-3,TGTGCCAGCAGCCCTACCGGACAGGGGGCCTCCCGGGAGACCCAGTACTTC,CASSPTGQGASRETQYF
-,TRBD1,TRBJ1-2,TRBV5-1,TGCGCCAGCAGCGGAGGGACAGCAGTCTATGGCTACACCTTC,CASSGGTAVYGYTF
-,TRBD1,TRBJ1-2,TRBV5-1,TGCGCCAGCAGCTCGGGACAGGAGAACTATGGCTACACCTTC,CASSSGQENYGYTF
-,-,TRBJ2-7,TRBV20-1,TGCAGTGCTAGAATGGATCCGGCTAAGTACAATGAGCAGTACTTC,CSARMDPAKYNEQYF
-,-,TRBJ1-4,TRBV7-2,TGTGCCAGCAGCTTATCCAGGGTACGGGAAAAACTGTTTTTT,CASSLSRVREKLFF
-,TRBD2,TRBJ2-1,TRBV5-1,TGCGCCAGCAGCTGGCTAGCGGGGGCACCCTACAATGAGCAGTTCTTC,CASSWLAGAPYNEQFF
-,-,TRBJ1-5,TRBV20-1,TGCAGTGTACGACGGGGCAGGCCCAGTCAGCCCCAGCATTTT,CSVRRGRPSQPQHF
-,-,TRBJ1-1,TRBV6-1,TGTGCCAGCAGTGGAGCCGGAGAGAACACTGAAGCTTTCTTT,CASSGAGENTEAFF
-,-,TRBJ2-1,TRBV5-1,TGCGCCAGCAGCTTGGAGGTGACAGTCCATGAGCAGTTCTTC,CASSLEVTVHEQFF
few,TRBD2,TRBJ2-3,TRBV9,TGTGCCAGCAGCGTAGTCGGGGGGACTAGCACAGATACGCAGTATTTT,CASSVVGGTSTDTQYF
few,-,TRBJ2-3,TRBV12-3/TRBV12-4,TGTGCCAGCAGTCCGGACGGCGGATGGCCAGATACGCAGTATTTT,CASSPDGGWPDTQYF
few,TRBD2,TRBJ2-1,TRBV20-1,TGCAGTGCTAGAGACCTAGCGGGTTACAATGAGCAGTTCTTC,CSARDLAGYNEQFF
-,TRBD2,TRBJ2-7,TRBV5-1,TGCGCCAGCAGCTTGGGACCCGGGGGGGCCGGGTACGAGCAGTACTTC,CASSLGPGGAGYEQYF
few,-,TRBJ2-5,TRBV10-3,TGTGCCATCAGTGTACAGGTTCAAGAGACCCAGTACTTC,CAISVQVQETQYF
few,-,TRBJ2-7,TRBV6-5,TGTGCCAGTTCCCCCCGGCAACTCATCTACGAGCAGTACTTC,CASSPRQLIYEQYF
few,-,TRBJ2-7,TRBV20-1,TGCAGTGTTGGTAATGAGGGAACCTACGAGCAGTACTTC,CSVGNEGTYEQYF
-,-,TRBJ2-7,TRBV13,TGTGCCAGCAGTCGGACGGCGAGCTCCTACGAGCAGTACTTC,CASSRTASSYEQYF
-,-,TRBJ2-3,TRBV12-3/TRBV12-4,TGTGCCAGCAGCCGACACGGGGGTAGCACAGATACGCAGTATTTT,CASSRHGGSTDTQYF
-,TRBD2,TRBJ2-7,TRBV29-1,TGCAGCGTTAGCGGGACCACCAACTACGAGCAGTACTTC,CSVSGTTNYEQYF
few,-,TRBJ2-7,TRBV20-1,TGCAGTGCTAGACCGGGACACCATATTTCATCCTACGAGCAGTACTTC,CSARPGHHISSYEQYF
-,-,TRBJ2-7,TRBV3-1,TGTGCCAGCAGCGTGGGCGGAATCGAGCAGTACTTC,CASSVGGIEQYF
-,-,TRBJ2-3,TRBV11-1,TGTGCCAGCAGCCCGGGCCATACCAGAGATACGCAGTATTTT,CASSPGHTRDTQYF
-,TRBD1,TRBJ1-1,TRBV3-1,TGTGCCAGCAGCTCACAGGGGGTTAACCACCTCGGAGCTTTCTTT,CASSSQGVNHLGAFF
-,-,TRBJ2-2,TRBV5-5,TGTGCCAGCAGCTTTCAAGTGGGGGGCACCGGGGAGCTGTTTTTT,CASSFQVGGTGELFF
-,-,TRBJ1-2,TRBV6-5,TGTGCCAACAGTTCTGGTGGGGATGGCTACACCTTC,CANSSGGDGYTF
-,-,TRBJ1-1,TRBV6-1,TGTGCCAGTAGATACTGGGACGGGGACACTGTAGCTTTCTTT,CASRYWDGDTVAFF
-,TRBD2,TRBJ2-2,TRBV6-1,TGTGCCAGCAGTGCACTAGCGGGGGGGCTCGGCGGGGAGCTGTTTTTT,CASSALAGGLGGELFF
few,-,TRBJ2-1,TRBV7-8,TGTGCCAGCAGCTTAGACGGGACACACTACAATGAGCAGTTCTTC,CASSLDGTHYNEQFF
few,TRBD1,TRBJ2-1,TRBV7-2,TGTGCCAGCAGCTTACAGGACAGGGGATACAATGAGCAGTTCTTC,CASSLQDRGYNEQFF
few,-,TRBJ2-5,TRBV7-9,TGTGCCAGCAGTTCGGGGGTGCAGACCCAGTACTTC,CASSSGVQTQYF
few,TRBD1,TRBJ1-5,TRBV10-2,TGCGCCGGTACCTGGGACAGGGACAACCGGGGCAATCAGCCCCAGCATTTT,CAGTWDRDNRGNQPQHF
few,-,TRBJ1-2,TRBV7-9,TGTGCCAGCAGCTTGGGACCTCTCGAGGGCAGACTCTATGGCTACACCTTC,CASSLGPLEGRLYGYTF
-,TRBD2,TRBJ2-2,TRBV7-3,TGTGCCAGCAGAGGAGCTAGCGGGTCGAACACCGGGGAGCTGTTTTTT,CASRGASGSNTGELFF
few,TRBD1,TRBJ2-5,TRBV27,TGTGCCAGCGGATTGGGACAGGGGTATAGCGAGACCCAGTACTTC,CASGLGQGYSETQYF
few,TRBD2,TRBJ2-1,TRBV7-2,TGTGCCAGCAGGCCGAATGGCGGGGGGGCGGATGAGCAGTTCTTC,CASRPNGGGADEQFF
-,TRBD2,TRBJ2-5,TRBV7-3,TGTGCCAGCAGCTCGCCGGGGGGGTACCAAGAGACCCAGTACTTC,CASSSPGGYQETQYF
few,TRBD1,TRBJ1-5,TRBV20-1,TGCAGTGCTAGAGGACCGGGACAGGGGGCACTCAGGCAGCCCCAGCATTTT,CSARGPGQGALRQPQHF
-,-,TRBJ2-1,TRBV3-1,TGTGCCAGCAGTCCCCGTGGGTCGGATGAGCAGTTCTTC,CASSPRGSDEQFF